This T cell receptor beta chain was recovered during a study of T cells expressing NK-cell markers. In the study overall: The eight sequenced donors comprised seven who were HCMV-seropositive and one who was seronegative.

TCRdb reprocessed the 5' RACE reads, keeping one entry per CDR3 protein, no DNA. Its table records roughly 450,000 distinct CDR3 sequences. This CDR3 contains 13 residues. Germline V lookup: CDR1 MGHRA, CDR2 YSYEKL. The TCR originated in a woman aged 45 to 65 in good health. Material: blood T cells: a sorted CD56 or NKG2C T cell subset, CD4+ or CD8+ T cells, or bulk PBMC T cells (not recorded which). The chain links TRBV4-1 to TRBJ1-5. The CDR3 spells CASSQEYSGPQHF.